The clone carrying this T cell receptor beta chain was seen at least ten times. This specimen includes other DNA sequences encoding the same CDR3. This entry is derived from a study of beta chain features in type 1 diabetes. TCRB transcripts that were expressed got sequenced, as all of the isolated RNA had been reverse transcribed. Repertoires were generated with immunoSEQ multiplex PCR, while TCRdb's copy carries only in-frame clones and drops some. The sample includes over 300,000 clones, around 8% of them seen just once. This CDR3 spans 12 amino acids. Germline V gene lookup returns CDR1 SGHTA and CDR2 FQGNSA. Trimming pared 1 base from V and 9 bases from J, leaving 7 bases between. Naive, central memory, regulatory and stem cell-like memory cells within the CD4+ compartment were sorted using CD45RO/CCR7/CD25/CD127/CD95/CD27.

The chain has TRBV7-2 and TRBJ2-1, with no clear D. The sequence was obtained from a woman aged 18 to 35 in good health. Material for sequencing was central memory CD4+ T cells from blood. This CDR3 reads CASSLGRSEQFF. Here the CDR3 DNA reads TGTGCCAGCAGCTTAGGGCGGAGTGAGCAGTTCTTC.